This TCR beta chain was retrieved from a study of radiotherapy plus CTLA-4 blockade in lung cancer listed by TCRdb under 2018. With regard to the full study: Objective responses occurred in around 20% of enrolled patients, and less than 35% achieved disease control. Findings and caveats that apply to the study as a whole: After treatment with radiotherapy and ipilimumab, TCR clones that originated in tumors expanded in peripheral blood. Early dynamic changes in blood T cell clones, together with increased serum interferon-beta after radiation, were reported as the strongest predictors of response.

Libraries were made using the immunoSEQ multiplex PCR assay. What TCRdb holds here is the immuneACCESS table cut down to in-frame rearrangements. Part of the clones is not present; checked against another copy, under half of the missing clones reflect an unresolved V gene, and the others are unexplained. The sample table holds approximately 81,000 clones, of which under 80% were seen once. 4% of the sample is in the top ten clones. In its sample, this clone was seen a few times. Its binding antigen is unknown. The record has no base qualities; no much larger clone is one base away. Deletion took 2 bases off V and 7 bases off J, with a span of 11 bases between the germline ends. The CDR3, from cysteine to phenylalanine, totals 12 residues. Solely the CDR3 DNA is kept, with 36 bases framed from the first base. CDR1 and CDR2 are drawn from the germline V gene (reference sequence): GTSNPN, SVGIG. In this study, focal radiation therapy paired with CTLA-4 blockade (ipilimumab) was tested in patients who had chemo-refractory metastatic non-small-cell lung cancer.

The TCR sequence derives from a human donor with non-small cell lung cancer who had a partial response to radiotherapy plus ipilimumab. Some clones in this sample may be carry-over from other donors' samples. This receptor chain uses TRBV30 and TRBJ1-2; TRBD1 might be the D gene, on 6 matching bases. The input for sequencing was peripheral blood, taken from a patient treated with radiotherapy plus ipilimumab. CDR3 loop: CAWSLQTGGYTF. The nucleotide sequence reads as follows: TGTGCCTGGAGTTTACAGACAGGTGGCTACACCTTC.